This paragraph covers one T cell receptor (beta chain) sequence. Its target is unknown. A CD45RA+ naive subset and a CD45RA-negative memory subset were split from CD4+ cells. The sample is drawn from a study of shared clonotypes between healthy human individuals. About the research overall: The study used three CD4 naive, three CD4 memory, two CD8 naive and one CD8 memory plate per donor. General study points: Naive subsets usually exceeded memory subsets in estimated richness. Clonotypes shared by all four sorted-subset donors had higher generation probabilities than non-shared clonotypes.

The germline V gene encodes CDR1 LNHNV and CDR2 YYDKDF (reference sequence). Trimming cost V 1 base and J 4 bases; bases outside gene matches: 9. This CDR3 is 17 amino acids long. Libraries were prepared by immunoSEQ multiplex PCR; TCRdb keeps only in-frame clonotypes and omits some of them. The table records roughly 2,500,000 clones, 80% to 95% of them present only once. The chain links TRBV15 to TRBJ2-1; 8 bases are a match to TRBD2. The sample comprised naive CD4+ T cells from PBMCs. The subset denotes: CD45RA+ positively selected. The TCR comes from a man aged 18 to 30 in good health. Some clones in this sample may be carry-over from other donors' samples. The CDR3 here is CATSRGLEGLGYNEQFF. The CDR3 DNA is TGTGCCACCAGCAGAGGGCTTGAGGGACTAGGATACAATGAGCAGTTCTTC.